This record concerns one T cell receptor (beta chain) sequence. This sample is drawn from a study of CD8 T cells in Susac syndrome. Germline V CDR1 and CDR2: LGHNA, YSLEER. CDR3 length: 13 amino acids. Deletions cut 4 bases from V and 5 bases from J, with 11 bases between. CD8+ and CD4+ blood T cells underwent TCR beta sequencing. An input of roughly 0.5 to 1 ug of RNA was subjected to reverse transcription using random hexamers. The method of amplification for TCR beta CDR3 was immunoSEQ multiplex PCR, covering 54 Vbeta and 13 Jbeta. MiXCR, applied by TCRdb to the immunoSEQ multiplex PCR reads, yields one record per CDR3 protein. Here the sample spans about 160,000 distinct CDR3 sequences, roughly 94% being singletons.

Sequencing was done on a sample of CD4+ T cells from PBMCs. The J gene is TRBJ1-1, the V gene TRBV4-3, with D possibly matching TRBD1 (5 bases). This clonotype originated in a human donor with multiple sclerosis. Here the CDR3 DNA reads TGCGCCAGCAGCCGGGGGGGAGGAACTGAAGCTTTCTTT. Translation gives CASSRGGGTEAFF.